Sequencing of this T cell receptor beta chain was carried out in a study of regulatory T cells listed by TCRdb under 2018. Background for the entire study: Between CD3G-deficient patients and healthy controls, the study compared T-cell receptor beta repertoires in sorted regulatory T cells, conventional CD4+ T cells and CD8+ T cells. The research as a whole found: Hydrophobic residues at CDR3 positions 6 and 7 were enriched in conventional CD4+ T cells from CD3G-deficient patients, suggesting more self-reactive specificities. Patient repertoires showed restricted unique TRB V-J pairs and skewed V and J gene usage, most marked in regulatory T cells.

Every CD3G-deficient patient showed evidence of autoimmunity, and the autoimmunity was more severe in two of the patients. Patients ranged from 2 to 39 years of age at testing and had reduced naive and increased memory CD4+ and CD8+ T-cell proportions. CD4+ cells were FACS-sorted into CD25-high CD127-low regulatory T cells and CD25-low CD127-high conventional CD4+ T cells. The patient group comprised about 6 individuals with CD3G deficiency. An international network of physicians spanning the United States, Europe and Asia provided the patient samples and clinical data. Ficoll density separation was used to isolate peripheral blood mononuclear cells. In the multiplex PCR, 52 forward TRBV primers and 13 reverse TRBJ primers were used, and assay-based and computational corrections were applied for amplification bias. Rearranged TRB loci were amplified from genomic DNA by multiplex PCR within the immunoSEQ assay. An Illumina HiSeq platform was used to sequence the TRB amplicons. The published analysis was carried out like this. Raw sequences were error-filtered and aligned to reference gene sequences by custom algorithms and were subsequently analyzed with the immunoSEQ online tools. Frequencies of productive and nonproductive TRB rearrangements were evaluated among both unique and total sequences. The likelihood of self-reactivity was estimated by examining two features, hydrophobicity and amino acid composition, of TRB CDR3 positions 6 and 7. Prism software was used to run t tests, Mann-Whitney tests or two-way ANOVA for comparisons between groups. Here the immuneACCESS table is served through TCRdb, limited to in-frame sequences with V and J called. Missing clones are a known gap in these copies; in checked studies unresolved V genes cover under half, and the rest lacks a known reason. V and J calls and clone size come straight from that table; D and trimming were deduced from the DNA. The sample table holds some 15,000 clones, of which roughly 84% were seen once. The biggest ten clones account for around 8% of the sample.

Measured from the cysteine to the phenylalanine, the CDR3 is 14 residues long. The only DNA kept is the CDR3, 42 bases in frame from the first base. From a lookup of the germline V gene (reference sequence), CDR1 and CDR2 are LNHDA and SQIVND. V drops 3 bases and J drops 4 bases, leaving 12 bases in between. Concerning this clone: The antigen it recognizes is unknown. Base qualities are missing; no much larger clone stands one base away.

The TCR originated in a person aged 30-39 years with CD3G deficiency. Recombination connected TRBV19 to TRBJ1-1, with TRBD1 perhaps the D gene, on 5 matching bases. Source material: conventional CD4+ T cells sorted from blood. CDR3 loop: CASSMSRAGTEAFF. The DNA sequence is TGTGCCAGTAGTATGAGCAGGGCAGGCACTGAAGCTTTCTTT.